Listed below are T cell receptor beta chains from one sample, sequenced in a study of shared clonotypes between healthy human individuals. Clones were sequenced by immunoSEQ multiplex PCR, and TCRdb holds only the in-frame ones, with some missing. Here the sample spans some 580,000 clones, 95% to 98% being singletons. Sequencing was done on a sample of naive CD4+ T cells sorted from blood. The source of these receptors is a woman in her twenties or thirties in good health. The CDR3 runs from the conserved cysteine through the conserved F or W. Fields, in order: V gene, J gene, D gene, clone size, CDR3 protein, CDR3 DNA. D genes are given only for firm matches. Where a row states a size, it is once, few, many or the class of an expanded clone; other rows omit it.

V: TRBV29-1
J: TRBJ2-5
D: NA
size: NA
CDR3: CSVMPSQETQYF
DNA: TGCAGCGTTATGCCTAGCCAAGAGACCCAGTACTTC

V: TRBV28
J: TRBJ1-1
D: NA
size: NA
CDR3: CASRTGQLDTEAFF
DNA: TGTGCCAGCAGAACTGGACAGTTAGACACTGAAGCTTTCTTT

V: TRBV6-8
J: TRBJ2-7
D: NA
size: few
CDR3: CASSSVRREQYF
DNA: TGTGCCAGCAGTTCGGTCCGCCGAGAGCAGTACTTC

V: TRBV11-2
J: TRBJ1-2
D: TRBD1
size: NA
CDR3: CASSSRTGGNYGYTF
DNA: TGTGCCAGCAGCTCCCGGACAGGAGGAAACTATGGCTACACCTTC

V: TRBV20-1
J: TRBJ1-3
D: NA
size: NA
CDR3: CSAPSGNTIYF
DNA: TGCAGTGCTCCGAGCGGAAACACCATATATTTT

V: TRBV28
J: TRBJ2-1
D: NA
size: NA
CDR3: CASSCRTTGIIDEQFF
DNA: TGTGCCAGCAGCTGTAGAACAACCGGGATAATAGATGAGCAGTTCTTC

V: TRBV27
J: TRBJ2-3
D: NA
size: NA
CDR3: CASSFVGTTATDTQYF
DNA: TGTGCCAGCAGTTTCGTCGGGACAACCGCCACAGATACGCAGTATTTT

V: TRBV5-6
J: TRBJ2-7
D: NA
size: NA
CDR3: CASFSGARASYEQYF
DNA: TGTGCCAGCTTTTCCGGGGCACGGGCTTCCTACGAGCAGTACTTC

V: TRBV10-3
J: TRBJ2-7
D: TRBD1
size: NA
CDR3: CAISPGQGYEQYF
DNA: TGTGCCATCAGTCCGGGACAGGGCTACGAGCAGTACTTC

V: TRBV2
J: TRBJ2-5
D: TRBD1
size: NA
CDR3: CASRRGQGQETQYF
DNA: TGTGCCAGCAGGAGGGGGCAGGGGCAAGAGACCCAGTACTTC

V: TRBV28
J: TRBJ1-1
D: NA
size: NA
CDR3: CASSPMPPWTGANTEAFF
DNA: TGTGCCAGCAGTCCCATGCCCCCCTGGACCGGAGCCAACACTGAAGCTTTCTTT

V: TRBV27
J: TRBJ2-5
D: NA
size: once
CDR3: CATKGVQETQYF
DNA: TGTGCTACCAAGGGGGTCCAAGAGACCCAGTACTTC

V: TRBV14
J: TRBJ2-3
D: NA
size: NA
CDR3: CASSQEAGARLRDTQYF
DNA: TGTGCCAGCAGCCAAGAGGCCGGGGCGAGATTGCGAGATACGCAGTATTTT

V: TRBV7-2
J: TRBJ2-3
D: NA
size: NA
CDR3: CASSLASGPDTQYF
DNA: TGTGCCAGCAGCTTAGCCTCGGGCCCGGATACGCAGTATTTT

V: TRBV6-5
J: TRBJ2-3
D: NA
size: NA
CDR3: CASSYDMTADTQYF
DNA: TGTGCCAGCAGTTATGATATGACAGCAGATACGCAGTATTTT

V: TRBV18
J: TRBJ2-2
D: NA
size: NA
CDR3: CASSPRTLNTGELFF
DNA: TGTGCCAGCTCGCCTCGGACACTGAACACCGGGGAGCTGTTTTTT

V: TRBV18
J: TRBJ2-7
D: NA
size: NA
CDR3: CASSPGYAGHFYEQYF
DNA: TGTGCCAGCTCACCAGGTTATGCGGGGCACTTCTACGAGCAGTACTTC

V: TRBV15
J: TRBJ1-5
D: NA
size: NA
CDR3: CATSREGKGNQPQHF
DNA: TGTGCCACCAGCAGAGAAGGAAAGGGCAATCAGCCCCAGCATTTT

V: TRBV6-5
J: TRBJ2-1
D: NA
size: NA
CDR3: CASSYLRKASNEQFF
DNA: TGTGCCAGCAGTTACCTCCGTAAAGCCAGCAATGAGCAGTTCTTC

V: TRBV28
J: TRBJ1-4
D: NA
size: NA
CDR3: CASSLVWGTNEKLFF
DNA: TGTGCCAGCAGTCTCGTTTGGGGGACTAATGAAAAACTGTTTTTT

V: TRBV27
J: TRBJ2-2
D: TRBD1
size: NA
CDR3: CASSLFGTGAWRELFF
DNA: TGTGCCAGCAGTTTATTTGGGACAGGGGCCTGGCGGGAGCTGTTTTTT

V: TRBV12-5
J: TRBJ2-1
D: TRBD2
size: once
CDR3: CASGTSDRKTSSGRVSVPYNEQFF
DNA: TGTGCTAGTGGTACATCGGACAGGAAAACCTCTAGCGGGAGAGTGTCGGTGCCCTACAATGAGCAGTTCTTC

V: TRBV20-1
J: TRBJ2-3
D: NA
size: NA
CDR3: CSAGSTDTQYF
DNA: TGCAGTGCTGGATCCACAGATACGCAGTATTTT

V: TRBV5-4
J: TRBJ2-7
D: TRBD2
size: NA
CDR3: CASSLAGLSYEQYF
DNA: TGTGCCAGCAGTCTAGCGGGCCTTTCCTACGAGCAGTACTTC

V: TRBV7-2
J: TRBJ2-1
D: NA
size: NA
CDR3: CASSLVAFYNEQFF
DNA: TGTGCCAGCAGCTTAGTAGCATTCTACAATGAGCAGTTCTTC